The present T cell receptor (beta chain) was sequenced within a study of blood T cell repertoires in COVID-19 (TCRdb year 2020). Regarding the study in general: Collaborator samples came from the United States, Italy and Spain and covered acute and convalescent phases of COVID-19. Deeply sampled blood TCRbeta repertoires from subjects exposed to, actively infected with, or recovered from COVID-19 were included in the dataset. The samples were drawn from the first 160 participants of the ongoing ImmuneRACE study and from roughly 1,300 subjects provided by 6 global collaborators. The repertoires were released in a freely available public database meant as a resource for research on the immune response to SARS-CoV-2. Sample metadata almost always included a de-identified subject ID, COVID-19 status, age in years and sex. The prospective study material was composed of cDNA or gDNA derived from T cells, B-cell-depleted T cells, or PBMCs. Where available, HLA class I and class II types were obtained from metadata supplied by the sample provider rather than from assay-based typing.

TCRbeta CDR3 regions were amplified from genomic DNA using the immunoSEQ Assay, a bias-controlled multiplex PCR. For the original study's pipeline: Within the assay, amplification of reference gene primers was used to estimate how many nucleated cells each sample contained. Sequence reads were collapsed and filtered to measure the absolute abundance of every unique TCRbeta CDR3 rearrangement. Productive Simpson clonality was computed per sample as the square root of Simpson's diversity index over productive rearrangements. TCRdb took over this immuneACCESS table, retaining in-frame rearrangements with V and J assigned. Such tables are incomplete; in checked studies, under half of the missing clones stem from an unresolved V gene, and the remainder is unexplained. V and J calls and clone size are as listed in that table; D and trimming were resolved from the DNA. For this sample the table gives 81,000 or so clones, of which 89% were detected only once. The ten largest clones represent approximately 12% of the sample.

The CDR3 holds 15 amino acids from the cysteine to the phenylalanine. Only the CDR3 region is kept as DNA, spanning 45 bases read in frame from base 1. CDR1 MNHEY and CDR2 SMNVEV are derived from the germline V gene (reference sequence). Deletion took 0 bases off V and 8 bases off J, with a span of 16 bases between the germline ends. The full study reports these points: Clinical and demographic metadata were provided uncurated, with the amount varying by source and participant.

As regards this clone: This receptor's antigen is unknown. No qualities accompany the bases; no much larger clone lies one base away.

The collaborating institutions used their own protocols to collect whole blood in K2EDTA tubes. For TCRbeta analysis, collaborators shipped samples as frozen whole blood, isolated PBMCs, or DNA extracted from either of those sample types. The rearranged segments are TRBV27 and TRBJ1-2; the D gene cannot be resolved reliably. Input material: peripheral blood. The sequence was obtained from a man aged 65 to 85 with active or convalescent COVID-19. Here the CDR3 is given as CASSLSVEGLRGYTF. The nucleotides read TGTGCCAGCAGTTTATCGGTTGAGGGTTTGCGGGGCTACACCTTC.